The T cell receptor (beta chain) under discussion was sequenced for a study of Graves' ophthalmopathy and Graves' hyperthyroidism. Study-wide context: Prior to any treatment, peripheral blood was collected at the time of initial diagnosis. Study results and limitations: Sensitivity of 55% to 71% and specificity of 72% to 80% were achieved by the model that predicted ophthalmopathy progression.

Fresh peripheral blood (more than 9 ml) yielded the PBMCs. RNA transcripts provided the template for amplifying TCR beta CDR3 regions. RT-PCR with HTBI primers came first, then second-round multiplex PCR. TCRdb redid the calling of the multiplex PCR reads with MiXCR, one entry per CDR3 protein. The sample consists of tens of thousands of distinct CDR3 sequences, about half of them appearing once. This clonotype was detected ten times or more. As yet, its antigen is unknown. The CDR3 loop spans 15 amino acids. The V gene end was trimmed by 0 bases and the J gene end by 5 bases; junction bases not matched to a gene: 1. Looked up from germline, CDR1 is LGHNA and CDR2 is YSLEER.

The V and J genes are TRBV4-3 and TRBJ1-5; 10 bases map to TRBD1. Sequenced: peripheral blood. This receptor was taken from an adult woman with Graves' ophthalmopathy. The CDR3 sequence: CASSQDGTGDQPQHF. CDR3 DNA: TGCGCCAGCAGCCAAGATGGGACAGGGGATCAGCCCCAGCATTTT.